These T cell receptor beta chains were read from a single sample in a study of blood T cells in healthy people across ages. One entry per CDR3 protein results from TCRdb running MiXCR on the 5' RACE reads. The sample carries around 2 million distinct CDR3 sequences, around 40% recorded once. Sequencing used blood. The receptor set was obtained from a human donor in good health. Each CDR3 is given with its conserved first and last residue. The order of the fields is clone size, D gene, J gene, V gene, CDR3 protein, CDR3 DNA. D genes are given only for firm matches. Size is omitted from some rows. Given values are once, few, many or a class for expanded clones.

few	NA	TRBJ2-4	TRBV2	CASSEQGNIQYF	TGTGCCAGCAGTGAACAGGGAAACATTCAGTACTTC
few	NA	TRBJ2-7	TRBV9	CASSPSSEGMAPNEQYF	TGTGCCAGCAGCCCGTCATCTGAGGGAATGGCCCCCAACGAGCAGTACTTC
few	NA	TRBJ2-5	TRBV28	CASRPRIQMRRQETQYF	TGTGCCAGCAGGCCTCGAATCCAAATGCGCCGCCAAGAGACCCAGTACTTC
NA	NA	TRBJ2-7	TRBV5-1	CASSLRRPAEGYEQYF	TGCGCCAGCAGCTTAAGGCGGCCGGCAGAAGGGTACGAGCAGTACTTC
NA	TRBD1	TRBJ1-2	TRBV20-1	CSARDQDRGDYGYTF	TGCAGTGCTAGAGATCAAGACAGGGGTGACTATGGCTACACCTTC
NA	NA	TRBJ1-1	TRBV27	CASSLGPSLYTEAFF	TGTGCCAGCAGTTTAGGCCCTTCCTTATATACTGAAGCTTTCTTT
few	TRBD1	TRBJ1-2	TRBV28	CASSTRGQGGRYGYTF	TGTGCCAGCAGCACTCGCGGACAGGGCGGGAGATATGGCTACACCTTC
NA	NA	TRBJ1-4	TRBV7-6	CASSLINTEKLFF	TGTGCCAGCAGCTTAATAAATACGGAAAAACTGTTTTTT
NA	TRBD1	TRBJ2-7	TRBV7-2	CASSLETGGREQYF	TGTGCCAGCAGCCTGGAGACAGGGGGCCGGGAGCAGTACTTC
few	TRBD1	TRBJ1-2	TRBV24-1	CATSDLRDRGTANYGYTF	TGTGCCACCAGTGATTTAAGGGACAGGGGAACGGCTAACTATGGCTACACCTTC